Listed below are T cell receptor beta chains from one sample, sequenced in a study of shared clonotypes between healthy human individuals. The table came from immunoSEQ multiplex PCR; TCRdb's copy has only in-frame clones and leaves some out. The sample gives 1.5 million to 2.5 million clones, just under 95% of which show up once; more than 0.9% is in the top ten. The sequenced material came from naive CD8+ T cells sorted from blood. These receptors were taken from a man younger than 30 in good health. Each CDR3 is given with its conserved first and last residue. The D gene is left open where the match is weak. Part of the rows lack a size; the others show once, few, many or a class for expanded clones.

clone size	D gene	J gene	V gene	CDR3 DNA	CDR3 protein
NA	NA	TRBJ2-7	TRBV6-6	TGTGCCAGCAGTTATTCATCGGAATCCTACGAGCAGTACTTC	CASSYSSESYEQYF
NA	TRBD1	TRBJ2-2	TRBV6-5	TGTGCCAGTAAGGGACAGATCAACACCGGGGAGCTGTTTTTT	CASKGQINTGELFF
NA	NA	TRBJ2-5	TRBV6-5	TGTGCCAGCAGTCCTACGGTCGAGTACCAAGAGACCCAGTACTTC	CASSPTVEYQETQYF
NA	NA	TRBJ2-7	TRBV5-1	TGCGCCAGCAGCTTGGCCCCCACCTACGAGCAGTACTTC	CASSLAPTYEQYF
NA	TRBD2	TRBJ2-5	TRBV2	TGTGCCAGCAGTGAACCTAGCGGGCTCCAAGAGACCCAGTACTTC	CASSEPSGLQETQYF
NA	TRBD1	TRBJ2-2	TRBV13	TGTGCCAGCAGCTTAGGAGGGACAGGGTCCGGGGAGCTGTTTTTT	CASSLGGTGSGELFF
once	TRBD1	TRBJ2-1	TRBV27	TGTGCCAGCAGTCCCGGACAGGGGTACAATGAGCAGTTCTTC	CASSPGQGYNEQFF
NA	NA	TRBJ1-1	TRBV7-9	TGTGCCAGCAGCGCCCGTGGACTTCCTGAGGCTTTCTTT	CASSARGLPEAFF
NA	NA	TRBJ2-7	TRBV7-9	TGTGCCAGCAGCTGGACACCCGACACCTACGAGCAGTACTTC	CASSWTPDTYEQYF
NA	TRBD2	TRBJ2-1	TRBV5-6	TGTGCCAGCAGGTGGACTAGCGGAGACGAGTTCTTC	CASRWTSGDEFF
NA	TRBD1	TRBJ1-5	TRBV7-3	TGTGCCAGCAGCCCCGGACAGGCGTCACTCGCCTTTGATAGCAATCAGCCCCAGCATTTT	CASSPGQASLAFDSNQPQHF
NA	NA	TRBJ1-1	TRBV5-1	TGCGCCAGCAGCTTGATACGGGACACTGAAGCTTTCTTT	CASSLIRDTEAFF
NA	TRBD1	TRBJ2-5	TRBV12-5	TGTGCTAGTGGCTTCCGTGCTGGGGACAGGGGACACGAGACCCAGTACTTC	CASGFRAGDRGHETQYF
NA	NA	TRBJ2-6	TRBV14	TGTGCCAGCAGCCCCACAGGGATGGGGGCCAACGTCCTGACTTTC	CASSPTGMGANVLTF
NA	NA	TRBJ2-7	TRBV2	TGTGCCAGAGACCCACGACCGGCCCTCTCCTACGAGCAGTACTTC	CARDPRPALSYEQYF
NA	NA	TRBJ2-7	TRBV4-1	TGCGCCAGCAGCCAAGACCGGACAGTTTACGAGCAGTACTTC	CASSQDRTVYEQYF
NA	NA	TRBJ1-1	TRBV13	TGTGCCAGCAGCGACGGTACCCGAGAGGATTTCTTT	CASSDGTREDFF
NA	TRBD2	TRBJ2-7	TRBV27	TGTGCCAGCAGTTTGATAGCGGGGGGGCGTTACGAGCAGTACTTC	CASSLIAGGRYEQYF
NA	NA	TRBJ1-1	TRBV4-1	TGCGCCAGCAGCCAAGATGGGGGGCCCCTTAAATTAAACACTGAAGCTTTCTTT	CASSQDGGPLKLNTEAFF
NA	TRBD1	TRBJ2-1	TRBV5-8	TGTGCCAGCAGCCAAGACAGGGAAGGGTTCAATGAGCAGTTCTTC	CASSQDREGFNEQFF
NA	NA	TRBJ2-7	TRBV4-1	TGCGCCAGCAGCCAAGAGAGGACAGAACAGTACTTC	CASSQERTEQYF
NA	NA	TRBJ2-5	TRBV11-1	TGTGCCAGCAGCCCCGAGGGCAGGGATGAGACCCAGTACTTC	CASSPEGRDETQYF
NA	TRBD1	TRBJ2-7	TRBV4-1	TGCGCCAGCAGCCAAGTCACAGGGGGCTATGGCGAGCAGTACTTC	CASSQVTGGYGEQYF
NA	TRBD2	TRBJ2-7	TRBV2	TGTGCCAGCAGTGGAAGCGGGGTCTCCTACGAGCAGTACTTC	CASSGSGVSYEQYF
NA	NA	TRBJ2-1	TRBV6-1	TGTGCCAGCAGTGGTCCAGGGACCCGCTCCTACAATGAGCAGTTCTTC	CASSGPGTRSYNEQFF
NA	NA	TRBJ2-1	TRBV30	TGTGCCTGGAGCCCGGGGATTCCGCAGTTCTTC	CAWSPGIPQFF
NA	TRBD1	TRBJ1-3	TRBV5-1	TGCGCCAGCAGCGGAACAGGGGACGGAAACACCATATATTTT	CASSGTGDGNTIYF
NA	NA	TRBJ2-2	TRBV6-5	TGTGCCAGCAAAGCAGACTCTAACACCGGGGAGCTGTTTTTT	CASKADSNTGELFF
NA	TRBD2	TRBJ2-5	TRBV10-3	TGTGCCATCTCCCGACTAGCGGGGGAAGAGACCCAGTACTTC	CAISRLAGEETQYF
NA	NA	TRBJ2-7	TRBV28	TGTGCCAGCAGTTTGGGGGACAAGTCCTACGAGCAGTACTTC	CASSLGDKSYEQYF
NA	TRBD1	TRBJ2-5	TRBV11-1	TGTGCCAGCAGCCCAAACTCAGGGGGCGAAGAGACCCAGTACTTC	CASSPNSGGEETQYF
NA	NA	TRBJ1-1	TRBV9	TGTGCCAGCAGCGTACGGCGGTCGGGTGAAGCTTTCTTT	CASSVRRSGEAFF
NA	NA	TRBJ1-5	TRBV30	TGTGCCTGGATGTGCGGGTATCAGCCCCAGCATTTT	CAWMCGYQPQHF
NA	TRBD2	TRBJ2-2	TRBV19	TGTGCCAGTATCGAGACTAGCGGGAGTTTAGGGGAGCTGTTTTTT	CASIETSGSLGELFF
NA	TRBD2	TRBJ2-1	TRBV15	TGTGCCACCAGCAGAGAGCTTTGGCGGGAGGGCTACAATGAGCAGTTCTTC	CATSRELWREGYNEQFF
NA	TRBD1	TRBJ2-7	TRBV11-2	TGTGCCAGCAGCTCGACAGGGTACAGCTACGAGCAGTACTTC	CASSSTGYSYEQYF
NA	NA	TRBJ1-1	TRBV4-1	TGCGCCAGCAGCCAAGAAATGGCTGGTATCAGGACTGAAGCTTTCTTT	CASSQEMAGIRTEAFF
NA	NA	TRBJ2-1	TRBV9	TGTGCCAGCAGCGTAGCTCAGGAGGGATACTACAATGAGCAGTTCTTC	CASSVAQEGYYNEQFF
NA	NA	TRBJ2-7	TRBV28	TGTGCCAGCAGTTTGGCTAGCGCCTACGAGCAGTACTTC	CASSLASAYEQYF
NA	NA	TRBJ1-1	TRBV2	TGTGCCAGCAGTGATCAACCTTGGGACACTGAAGCTTTCTTT	CASSDQPWDTEAFF
NA	NA	TRBJ1-5	TRBV30	TGTGCCTGGAGCGACAGCCCAAATCAGCCCCAGCATTTT	CAWSDSPNQPQHF
NA	NA	TRBJ2-3	TRBV9	TGTGCCAGCAGCCCATACATCGCAGATACGCAGTATTTT	CASSPYIADTQYF
NA	NA	TRBJ1-1	TRBV15	TGTGCCACCAGGCCCCTTAGTTCGGGCACTGAAGCTTTCTTT	CATRPLSSGTEAFF
NA	NA	TRBJ2-7	TRBV5-6	TGTGCCAGCAGCTTATTGGGGGTTACCTACGAGCAGTACTTC	CASSLLGVTYEQYF
NA	NA	TRBJ2-7	TRBV6-5	TGTGCCAGCACTGCTGGGACGGAAGCCTACGAGCAGTACTTC	CASTAGTEAYEQYF
NA	TRBD1	TRBJ2-7	TRBV6-6	TGTGCCAGCAGCCTAACAGGGGTCACCTACGAGCAGTACTTC	CASSLTGVTYEQYF
NA	TRBD1	TRBJ1-5	TRBV9	TGTGCCAGCAGCGAAACAGGGGGGGGCCCCGGGCCCCAGCATTTT	CASSETGGGPGPQHF
NA	TRBD2	TRBJ2-3	TRBV9	TGTGCCAGCAGCGTAGGATCTAGCGGGGACCAAAACACAGATACGCAGTATTTT	CASSVGSSGDQNTDTQYF
NA	NA	TRBJ1-1	TRBV6-5	TGTGCCAGCAGTTACTCGTCAGAGGGGCTGAACACTGAAGCTTTCTTT	CASSYSSEGLNTEAFF
NA	TRBD1	TRBJ2-3	TRBV28	TGTGCCAGCAGTTTACCCACAGGGGGAAACACAGATACGCAGTATTTT	CASSLPTGGNTDTQYF
few	TRBD1	TRBJ1-6	TRBV27	TGTGCCAGCACCACGTGGGACAGGGTCAATTCACCCCTCCACTTT	CASTTWDRVNSPLHF
NA	NA	TRBJ1-1	TRBV4-1	TGCGCCAGTGGGCGGGAGAGGGGCACTGAAGCTTTCTTT	CASGRERGTEAFF
NA	NA	TRBJ2-1	TRBV9	TGTGCCAGCAGTCTGAGCGGGTTTTACAATGAGCAGTTCTTC	CASSLSGFYNEQFF
NA	TRBD1	TRBJ1-4	TRBV27	TGTGCCAGCAGCTCCCTGACAGGGCATGAAAAACTGTTTTTT	CASSSLTGHEKLFF